The 26 T cell receptor beta chains below were found in one sample sequenced in a study of shared clonotypes between healthy human individuals. Clones were sequenced by immunoSEQ multiplex PCR, and TCRdb holds only the in-frame ones, with some missing. The data show 950,000 to 1,100,000 clones, around 76% seen once. Sequencing was done on a sample of memory CD4+ T cells sorted from blood. Subset: CD45RA-negative fraction. Source of these receptors: a young man in good health.

The rearrangement uses TRBV6-5 and TRBJ2-3; the D is unclear. Per germline, CDR1 MNHEY and CDR2 SVGAGI. This CDR3 is 13 amino acids long. The V and J ends lost 6 bases and 0 bases respectively, with 7 bases between them. The CDR3 here is CASSRHSTDTQYF. CDR3 coding DNA: TGTGCCAGCAGCCGACACAGCACAGATACGCAGTATTTT.

The rearrangement joins TRBV7-2 to TRBJ2-2; D is possibly TRBD2 (6 bases). The CDR3 runs to 16 residues. Germline V CDR1 and CDR2: SGHTA, FQGNSA. The germline V and J ends were trimmed by 7 bases and 3 bases, with 18 bases remaining between them. The CDR3 DNA sequence: TGTGCCAGCAACCCCCAGGAGGGCGGTTACACCGGGGAGCTGTTTTTT. It is translated as CASNPQEGGYTGELFF.

Only a few counts were recorded for this clone. V and J are TRBV5-4 and TRBJ2-1, with 9 bases fitting TRBD2. Unmatched junction bases numbered 9, after V lost 6 bases and J lost 8 bases. Germline V lookup: CDR1 SGHNT, CDR2 YYREEE (reference sequence). This CDR3 comprises 14 residues. Here the CDR3 reads CASIPRGGGDEQFF. As DNA, the CDR3 is TGTGCCAGCATCCCGCGGGGGGGAGGCGATGAGCAGTTCTTC.

The chain carries TRBV5-1 and TRBJ2-5; 12 bases align to TRBD2. Trimming cost V 0 bases and J 3 bases; bases outside gene matches: 6. Per germline, CDR1 SGHRS and CDR2 YFSETQ. CDR3 length: 17 amino acids. The CDR3 loop is CASSLGASGRAKETQYF. DNA for the CDR3: TGCGCCAGCAGCTTGGGTGCTAGCGGGAGGGCCAAAGAGACCCAGTACTTC.

The genes are TRBV11-2 and TRBJ2-1, with TRBD2 identical over 8 bases. CDR1 SGHAT and CDR2 FQNNGV come from the germline V gene. This CDR3 comprises 16 residues. V gave up 0 bases and J gave up 10 bases; unmatched junction bases: 11. Here the CDR3 DNA reads TGTGCCAGCAGCTTAGAGGGGACTAGGGGGGAGATGGAGCAGTTCTTC. Its protein is CASSLEGTRGEMEQFF.

This clone has only a few counts. This same CDR3 is encoded by further DNA sequences in the sample. The chain combines TRBV5-1 with TRBJ2-7; no firm D call. This CDR3 comprises 15 residues. Trimming took 0 bases from V and 1 from J, leaving 11 bases between them. Germline values: CDR1 SGHRS, CDR2 YFSETQ. CDR3 sequence reads: CASSLGGSTSYEQYF. Written as DNA, the CDR3 is TGCGCCAGCAGCTTGGGAGGTTCGACGTCCTACGAGCAGTACTTC.

The chain combines TRBV4-1 with TRBJ2-3, with D maybe TRBD1 (5 bases). V was pared by 1 base and J by 2 bases, with 16 bases between. There are 17 residues in the CDR3. CDR1 MGHRA and CDR2 YSYEKL come from the germline V gene. The CDR3 nucleotides are TGCGCCAGCAGCCAAGTTGCAGGTCAGGGCCACACAGATACGCAGTATTTT. Its protein product is CASSQVAGQGHTDTQYF.

This chain uses TRBV7-2 with TRBJ2-1, with D perhaps TRBD1 or TRBD2 (6 bases each). Germline CDR1 is SGHTA and CDR2 is FQGNSA. The V end was cut by 6 bases, the J end by 5 bases, with 20 bases between. This CDR3 has 16 amino acids. CDR3 amino acids: CASRPRTGRLNNEQFF. In nucleotides, the CDR3 is TGTGCCAGCAGGCCTCGTACAGGGAGGCTGAACAATGAGCAGTTCTTC.

This clone was found a few times. This rearrangement joins TRBV5-1 to TRBJ1-1, with a weak D call TRBD1 (5 bases). V was trimmed by 0 bases and J by 3 bases, leaving 12 bases between them. CDR1 and CDR2 (germline): SGHRS, YFSETQ. The CDR3 extends over 15 amino acids. CDR3 coding DNA: TGCGCCAGCAGCTTGGCCCTCCAGGGCTACACTGAAGCTTTCTTT. It specifies CASSLALQGYTEAFF.

V usage is TRBV7-8 and J usage is TRBJ2-1, with TRBD2 identical over 8 bases. V gave up 2 bases and J gave up 10 bases; unmatched junction bases: 7. Germline V gene lookup returns CDR1 SGHVS and CDR2 FQNEAQ. The CDR3 runs to 14 residues. In nucleotides, the CDR3 is TGTGCCAGCAGCTTAACAGCGGGAGTTCGGGAGCAGTTCTTC. Its protein is CASSLTAGVREQFF.

This chain joins TRBV10-3 and TRBJ2-3; D remains ambiguous. This CDR3 region has 13 residues. Per germline, CDR1 ENHRY and CDR2 SYGVKD. The V end was cut by 6 bases, the J end by 2 bases, with 9 bases between. Written as DNA, the CDR3 is TGTGCCATCAGCGGTGGATACACAGATACGCAGTATTTT. Encoded protein: CAISGGYTDTQYF.

This chain joins TRBV6-5 and TRBJ1-1; 8 bases map to TRBD1. V lost 9 bases to trimming and J lost 7 bases; unmatched junction nucleotides: 10. CDR1 and CDR2 from the germline V gene are MNHEY and SVGAGI. There are 13 residues in the CDR3. In nucleotides, the CDR3 is TGTGCCAGTATTCAGGACAGGGTGGGTGAAGCTTTCTTT. It is translated as CASIQDRVGEAFF.

J is TRBJ1-2 and V is TRBV27, with 9 bases that match TRBD1. The CDR3 is 13 residues long. The J segment lost 7 bases and the V segment lost 3 bases, leaving 3 bases of the junction unmatched. Germline V lookup: CDR1 MNHEY, CDR2 SMNVEV (reference sequence). CDR3 bases: TGTGCCAGCAGTTTCACAGGGGGCCCTGGCTACACCTTC. Translation: CASSFTGGPGYTF.

The CDR3 nucleotides are TGCAGCGTTGTATCTAGCGGGATTTCGGACGAGCAGTTCTTC. Translating it yields CSVVSSGISDEQFF. The rearrangement joins TRBV29-1 to TRBJ2-1; TRBD2 matches 9 bases. Trimming removed 4 bases from V and 10 bases from J; junction bases left unmatched: 11. Per the germline V gene, CDR1 is SQVTM and CDR2 is ANQGSEA. CDR3 length equals 14 residues.

The rearrangement joins TRBV4-3 to TRBJ2-1; the D gene is possibly TRBD2 (6 bases). V was shortened by 0 bases and J by 4 bases, with 13 bases between the two germline ends. The CDR3 runs to 16 residues. Germline CDR1 and CDR2: LGHNA and YSLEER. CDR3 DNA: TGCGCCAGCAGCCAAGATCTCGGGGGTCAGTACAATGAGCAGTTCTTC. It specifies CASSQDLGGQYNEQFF.

The chain links TRBV6-5 to TRBJ1-2, with 12 bases matching TRBD1. Unmatched junction bases numbered 7, after V lost 10 bases and J lost 4 bases. Germline V gene sequence: CDR1 MNHEY, CDR2 SVGAGI. The CDR3 extends over 14 amino acids. The DNA of the CDR3 is TGTGCCACCTGGGACAGGGGGCAAGGCTATGGCTACACCTTC. Amino acids: CATWDRGQGYGYTF.

This clone was counted only a few times. Other DNA sequences in the sample encode the same CDR3. The chain employs TRBV5-1 and TRBJ1-1; D not resolved. The CDR3 is 14 residues long. V lost 0 bases, J lost 0 bases, and 6 bases lay in between. CDR1 is SGHRS, CDR2 YFSETQ, per germline. CDR3 DNA: TGCGCCAGCAGCTTGGGCAGCATGAACACTGAAGCTTTCTTT. This codes for CASSLGSMNTEAFF.

The V gene is TRBV7-2, the J gene TRBJ1-2; D not certain. The CDR3 length is 13 residues. V dropped 3 bases and J dropped 5 bases, with 10 bases sitting between them. CDR1 is SGHTA, CDR2 FQGNSA, per germline. CDR3 DNA sequence: TGTGCCAGCAGCTTTAGACAAGATTATGGCTACACCTTC. This gives the protein CASSFRQDYGYTF.

The rearrangement links TRBV7-9 to TRBJ1-3; D uncertain. The CDR3 covers 14 residues. The ends were cut back, 3 bases at V and 6 bases at J, with 12 bases in the middle. CDR1 SEHNR and CDR2 FQNEAQ come from the germline V gene (reference sequence). DNA for the CDR3: TGTGCCAGCAGCTTTGGGAGACTAGAAAACACCATATATTTT. This codes for CASSFGRLENTIYF.

The rearrangement joins TRBV28 to TRBJ2-7, with TRBD2 matching 7 bases. The J segment lost 2 bases and the V segment lost 5 bases, leaving 9 bases of the junction unmatched. The CDR3 consists of 15 residues. CDR1 is MDHEN, CDR2 SYDVKM, per germline. The CDR3 reads CASSPMASGTYEQYF. The CDR3 DNA sequence: TGTGCCAGCAGTCCCATGGCTAGCGGTACCTACGAGCAGTACTTC.

The chain employs TRBV29-1 and TRBJ2-7; D is undetermined. V was shortened by 2 bases and J by 2 bases, with 10 bases between the two germline ends. The CDR3 runs 13 residues. CDR1 and CDR2 (germline): SQVTM, ANQGSEA. DNA for the CDR3: TGCAGCGTTGAACTCGGCGGCCCCTACGAGCAGTACTTC. Its protein product is CSVELGGPYEQYF.

This clone was seen a few times. At one of its ends the junction is not consistent with the germline gene, which may arise from a read error. The sample carries other DNA sequences with the same CDR3. The chain couples TRBV7-7 to TRBJ2-5, with 8 bases that match TRBD2. CDR1 and CDR2 (germline): SSHAT, FNYEAQ (reference sequence). The CDR3 is made up of 14 amino acids. The CDR3 here is CASSLSGRQETQYF. Written as DNA, the CDR3 is TGTGCTAGCAGCTTAAGCGGGAGACAAGAGACCCAGTACTTC.

This clone was observed once. The chain has TRBV28 and TRBJ2-5; D uncertain. The CDR3 has 11 residues. Per the germline V gene, CDR1 is MDHEN and CDR2 is SYDVKM. V was shortened by 11 bases and J by 2 bases, with 9 bases between the two germline ends. DNA of the CDR3: TGTGCCGCTGGGGTTCAAGAGACCCAGTACTTC. Protein: CAAGVQETQYF. Full variable domain (remainder filled in from reference TRBV28 and TRBJ2-5): DVKVTQSSRYLVKRTGEKVFLECVQDMDHENMFWYRQDPGLGLRLIYFSYDVKMKEKGDIPEGYSVSREKKERFSLILESASTNQTSMYLCAAGVQETQYFGPGTRLLVL.

The chain recombines TRBV5-7 with TRBJ2-7; TRBD1 matches 9 bases. TRBV5-7 is labeled an ORF, and its function is uncertain. V lost 3 bases, J lost 4 bases, and 8 bases stayed unmatched. The CDR3 is 15 residues long. Here the CDR3 reads CASSCDRGEGYEQYF. The DNA for the CDR3 is TGTGCCAGCAGCTGTGACAGGGGGGAGGGTTACGAGCAGTACTTC.

A few counts support this clone. This chain connects TRBV5-4 to TRBJ1-6; D call uncertain. V lost 3 bases, J lost 9 bases, and 10 bases lay in between. In germline, CDR1 is SGHNT, CDR2 YYREEE (reference sequence). The CDR3 is made up of 13 amino acids. CDR3 nucleotides: TGTGCCAGCAGCTCGAACCACGGTTCACCCCTCCACTTT. Protein sequence: CASSSNHGSPLHF.

This clone was observed a handful of times. The chain carries TRBV7-3 and TRBJ1-2; D unresolved. The CDR3 extends over 12 amino acids. Germline V CDR1 and CDR2: SGHTA, FQGTGA. The V end lost 7 bases, the J end lost 0 bases, and 6 bases lay between the germline ends. The CDR3 nucleotides read TGTGCCAGCATCAAAGCTAACTATGGCTACACCTTC. As protein: CASIKANYGYTF.